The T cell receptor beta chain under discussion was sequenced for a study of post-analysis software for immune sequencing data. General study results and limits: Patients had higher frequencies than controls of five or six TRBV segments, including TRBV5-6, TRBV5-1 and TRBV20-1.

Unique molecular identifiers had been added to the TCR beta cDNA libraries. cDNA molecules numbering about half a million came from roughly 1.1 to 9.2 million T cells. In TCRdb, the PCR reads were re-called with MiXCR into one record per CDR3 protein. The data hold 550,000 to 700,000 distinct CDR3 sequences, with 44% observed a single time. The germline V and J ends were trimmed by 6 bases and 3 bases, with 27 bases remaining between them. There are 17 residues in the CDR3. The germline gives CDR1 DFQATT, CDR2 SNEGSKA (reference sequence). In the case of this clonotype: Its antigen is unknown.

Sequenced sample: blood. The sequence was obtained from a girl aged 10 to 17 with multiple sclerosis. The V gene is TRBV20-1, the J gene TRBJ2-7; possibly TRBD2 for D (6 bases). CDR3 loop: CSAFFSGSSSGLYEQYF. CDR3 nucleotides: TGCAGTGCCTTCTTTTCCGGGTCCTCCTCGGGACTCTACGAGCAGTACTTC.